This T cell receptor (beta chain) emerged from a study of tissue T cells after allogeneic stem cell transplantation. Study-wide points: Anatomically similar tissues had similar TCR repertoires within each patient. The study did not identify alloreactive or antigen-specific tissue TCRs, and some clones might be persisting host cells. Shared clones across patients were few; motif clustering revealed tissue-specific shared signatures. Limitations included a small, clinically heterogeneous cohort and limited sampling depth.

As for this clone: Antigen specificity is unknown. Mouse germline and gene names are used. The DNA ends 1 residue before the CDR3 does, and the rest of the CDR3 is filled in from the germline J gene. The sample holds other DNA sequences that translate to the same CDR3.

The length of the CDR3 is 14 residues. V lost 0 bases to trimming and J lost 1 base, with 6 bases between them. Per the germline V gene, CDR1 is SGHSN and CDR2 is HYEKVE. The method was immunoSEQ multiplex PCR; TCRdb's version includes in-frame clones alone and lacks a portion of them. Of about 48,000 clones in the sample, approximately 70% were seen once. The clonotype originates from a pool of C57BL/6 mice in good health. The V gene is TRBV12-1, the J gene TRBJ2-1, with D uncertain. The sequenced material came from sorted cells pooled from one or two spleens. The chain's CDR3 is CASSLGGNYAEQFF. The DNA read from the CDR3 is TGTGCCAGCTCTCTCGGAGGGAACTATGCTGAGCAGTTC.